Listed below are T cell receptor beta chains from one sample, sequenced in a study of shared clonotypes between healthy human individuals. The protocol was immunoSEQ multiplex PCR, while the TCRdb copy is restricted to in-frame clones and leaves out a portion. Of about 2.4 million clones detected, roughly 93% appear once; the ten largest clones hold about 0.39%. The sequenced sample was naive CD4+ T cells from PBMCs. The receptors come from a man younger than 35 in good health. Some clones in this sample may be carry-over from other donors' samples. Each CDR3 is given with its conserved first and last residue. The order of the fields is J gene, V gene, CDR3 protein.

J gene: TRBJ2-7; V gene: TRBV4-3; CDR3 protein: CASSQGMTEWEQYF
J gene: TRBJ2-5; V gene: TRBV27; CDR3 protein: CASSSPGTETQYF
J gene: TRBJ2-2; V gene: TRBV7-3; CDR3 protein: CASSPRASGRWTGELFF
J gene: TRBJ2-3; V gene: TRBV5-1; CDR3 protein: CASSQGVVTSTDTQYF
J gene: TRBJ2-6; V gene: TRBV4-1; CDR3 protein: CASSQAYTVTGRGANVLTF
J gene: TRBJ2-5; V gene: TRBV20-1; CDR3 protein: CSAAQKETQYF
J gene: TRBJ2-2; V gene: TRBV4-3; CDR3 protein: CASSFGLNSGELFF
J gene: TRBJ1-5; V gene: TRBV29-1; CDR3 protein: CSVMDSNQPQHF
J gene: TRBJ1-2; V gene: TRBV19; CDR3 protein: CASTIGTGGNGYTF
J gene: TRBJ2-5; V gene: TRBV5-6; CDR3 protein: CASSGKTGPGRALETQYF
J gene: TRBJ2-3; V gene: TRBV4-1; CDR3 protein: CASSHITDTQYF
J gene: TRBJ2-1; V gene: TRBV7-3; CDR3 protein: CASQLAGTGLYNEQFF
J gene: TRBJ2-3; V gene: TRBV6-1; CDR3 protein: CASSDNRGSTDTQYF
J gene: TRBJ2-6; V gene: TRBV28; CDR3 protein: CASSLNRGAGANVLTF
J gene: TRBJ1-1; V gene: TRBV5-4; CDR3 protein: CASSSGQESGEAFF
J gene: TRBJ1-2; V gene: TRBV18; CDR3 protein: CASSPQGADLKGNYGYTF
J gene: TRBJ1-2; V gene: TRBV4-2; CDR3 protein: CASSQDGKNGYTF
J gene: TRBJ2-3; V gene: TRBV7-6; CDR3 protein: CASSPSGRSGTDTQYF
J gene: TRBJ1-3; V gene: TRBV15; CDR3 protein: CATGHIRLSGNTIYF
J gene: TRBJ1-1; V gene: TRBV5-1; CDR3 protein: CASSLARTGFTEAFF
J gene: TRBJ2-1; V gene: TRBV11-3; CDR3 protein: CASSLSGAYNEQFF
J gene: TRBJ1-4; V gene: TRBV7-9; CDR3 protein: CASSRTGGSEKLFF
J gene: TRBJ2-7; V gene: TRBV28; CDR3 protein: CASSGRDTLYEQYF
J gene: TRBJ1-3; V gene: TRBV28; CDR3 protein: CASSDGGLGNTIYF
J gene: TRBJ1-2; V gene: TRBV5-1; CDR3 protein: CASSLLWEGYTF
J gene: TRBJ1-1; V gene: TRBV5-6; CDR3 protein: CASSPVGGDTEAFF
J gene: TRBJ1-2; V gene: TRBV6-5; CDR3 protein: CASSRDPVGGYTF
J gene: TRBJ1-2; V gene: TRBV5-1; CDR3 protein: CASSLAGTGSPYGYTF
J gene: TRBJ2-1; V gene: TRBV11-3; CDR3 protein: CASSLGPVAGYNEQFF
J gene: TRBJ2-1; V gene: TRBV5-1; CDR3 protein: CASRSAAGAYNEQFF
J gene: TRBJ1-1; V gene: TRBV5-6; CDR3 protein: CASSFDLEAFF
J gene: TRBJ2-7; V gene: TRBV27; CDR3 protein: CASSPDRPSYEQYF
J gene: TRBJ2-5; V gene: TRBV18; CDR3 protein: CASSPQGLAGGKETQYF
J gene: TRBJ1-5; V gene: TRBV6-7; CDR3 protein: CASSYSKGPLFNQPQHF
J gene: TRBJ1-2; V gene: TRBV4-2; CDR3 protein: CASSPDPLWTPGYTF
J gene: TRBJ2-3; V gene: TRBV5-6; CDR3 protein: CASSLRTSGYSTDTQYF